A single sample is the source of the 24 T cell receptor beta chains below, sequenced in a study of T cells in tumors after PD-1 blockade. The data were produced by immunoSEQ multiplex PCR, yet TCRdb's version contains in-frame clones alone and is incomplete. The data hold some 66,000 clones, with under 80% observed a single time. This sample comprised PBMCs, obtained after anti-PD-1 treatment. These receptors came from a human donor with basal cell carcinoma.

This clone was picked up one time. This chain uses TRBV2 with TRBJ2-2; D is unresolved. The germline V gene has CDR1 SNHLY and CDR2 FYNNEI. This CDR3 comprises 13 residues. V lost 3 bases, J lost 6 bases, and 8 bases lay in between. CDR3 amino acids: CASSDGLPGELFF. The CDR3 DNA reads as TGTGCCAGCAGTGATGGGCTTCCCGGGGAGCTGTTTTTT.

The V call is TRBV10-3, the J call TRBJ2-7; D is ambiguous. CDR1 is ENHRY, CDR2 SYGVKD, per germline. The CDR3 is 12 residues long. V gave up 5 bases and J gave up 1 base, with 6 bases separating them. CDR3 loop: CAISSSSYEQYF. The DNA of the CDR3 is TGTGCCATCAGTTCGAGTTCCTACGAGCAGTACTTC.

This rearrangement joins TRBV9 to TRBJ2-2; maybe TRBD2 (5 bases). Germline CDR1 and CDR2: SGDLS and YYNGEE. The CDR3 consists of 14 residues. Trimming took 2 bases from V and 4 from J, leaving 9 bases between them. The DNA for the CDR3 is TGTGCCAGCAGCGTTTCGGGAATCACCGGGGAGCTGTTTTTT. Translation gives CASSVSGITGELFF.

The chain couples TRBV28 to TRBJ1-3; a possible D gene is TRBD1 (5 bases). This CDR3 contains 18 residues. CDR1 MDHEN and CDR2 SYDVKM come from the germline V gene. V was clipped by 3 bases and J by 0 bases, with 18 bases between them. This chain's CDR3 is CASSLYGGLPASGNTIYF. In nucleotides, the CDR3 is TGTGCCAGCAGTTTGTACGGGGGTCTACCCGCCTCTGGAAACACCATATATTTT.

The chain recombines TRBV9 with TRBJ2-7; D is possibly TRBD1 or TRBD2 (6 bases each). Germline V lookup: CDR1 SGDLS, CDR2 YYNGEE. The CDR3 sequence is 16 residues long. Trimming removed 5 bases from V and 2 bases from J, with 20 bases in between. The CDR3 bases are TGTGCCAGCAGTCCCCCCGTGAGGGGGGCAGCCTACGAGCAGTACTTC. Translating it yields CASSPPVRGAAYEQYF. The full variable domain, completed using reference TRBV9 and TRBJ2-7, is DSGVTQTPKHLITATGQRVTLRCSPRSGDLSVYWYQQSLDQGLQFLIQYYNGEERAKGNILERFSAQQFPDLHSELNLSSLELGDSALYFCASSPPVRGAAYEQYFGPGTRLTVT.

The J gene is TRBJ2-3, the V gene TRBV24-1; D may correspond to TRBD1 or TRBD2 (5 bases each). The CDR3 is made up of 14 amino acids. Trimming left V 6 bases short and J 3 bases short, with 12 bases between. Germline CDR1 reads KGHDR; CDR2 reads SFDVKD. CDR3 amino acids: CATSRGVGTDTQYF. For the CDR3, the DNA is TGTGCCACCAGTCGAGGGGTGGGGACAGATACGCAGTATTTT.

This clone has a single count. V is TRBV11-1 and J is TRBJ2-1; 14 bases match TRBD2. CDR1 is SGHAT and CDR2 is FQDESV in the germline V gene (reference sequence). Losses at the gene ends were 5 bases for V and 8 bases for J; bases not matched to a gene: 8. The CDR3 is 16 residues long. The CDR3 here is CASSPSTSGGEDEQFF. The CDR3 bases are TGTGCCAGCAGCCCGTCGACTAGCGGGGGGGAGGATGAGCAGTTCTTC.

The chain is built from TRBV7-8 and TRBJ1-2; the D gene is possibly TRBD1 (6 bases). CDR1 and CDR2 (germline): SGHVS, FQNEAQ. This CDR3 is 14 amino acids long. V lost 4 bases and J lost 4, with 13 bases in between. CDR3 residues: CASSSDSGLYGYTF. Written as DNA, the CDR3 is TGTGCCAGCAGCTCGGACAGCGGCCTCTATGGCTACACCTTC.

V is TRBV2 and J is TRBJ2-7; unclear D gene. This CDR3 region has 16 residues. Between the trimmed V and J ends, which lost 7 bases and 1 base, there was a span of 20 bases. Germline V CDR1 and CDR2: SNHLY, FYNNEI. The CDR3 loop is CASTGLGWGFSYEQYF. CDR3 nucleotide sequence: TGTGCCAGCACTGGCTTAGGGTGGGGTTTTTCCTACGAGCAGTACTTC.

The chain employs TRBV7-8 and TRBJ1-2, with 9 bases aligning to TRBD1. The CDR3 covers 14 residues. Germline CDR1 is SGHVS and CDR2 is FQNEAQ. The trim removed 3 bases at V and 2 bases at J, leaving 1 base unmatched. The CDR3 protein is CASSFGQGNYGYTF. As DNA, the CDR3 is TGTGCCAGCAGCTTCGGACAGGGGAACTATGGCTACACCTTC.

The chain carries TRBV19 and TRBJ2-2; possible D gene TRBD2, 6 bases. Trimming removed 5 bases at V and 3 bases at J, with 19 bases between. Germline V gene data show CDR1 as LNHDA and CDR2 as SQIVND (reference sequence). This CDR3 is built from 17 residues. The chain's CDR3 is CASSDPQGAGYTGELFF. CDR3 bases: TGTGCCAGTAGTGACCCGCAGGGTGCGGGGTACACCGGGGAGCTGTTTTTT.

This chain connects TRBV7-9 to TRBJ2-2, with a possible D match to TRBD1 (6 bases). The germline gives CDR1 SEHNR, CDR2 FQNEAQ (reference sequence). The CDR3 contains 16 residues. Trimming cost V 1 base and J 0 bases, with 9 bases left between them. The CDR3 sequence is CASSLVTGPNTGELFF. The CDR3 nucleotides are TGTGCCAGCAGCTTAGTAACAGGGCCGAACACCGGGGAGCTGTTTTTT. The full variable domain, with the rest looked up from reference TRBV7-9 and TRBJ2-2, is DTGVSQNPRHKITKRGQNVTFRCDPISEHNRLYWYRQTLGQGPEFLTYFQNEAQLEKSRLLSDRFSAERPKGSFSTLEIQRTEQGDSAMYLCASSLVTGPNTGELFFGEGSRLTVL.

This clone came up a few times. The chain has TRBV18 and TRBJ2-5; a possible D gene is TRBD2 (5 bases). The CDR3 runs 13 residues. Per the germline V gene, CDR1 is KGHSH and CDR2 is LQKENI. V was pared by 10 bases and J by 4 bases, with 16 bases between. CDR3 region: CATGMGSGETQYF. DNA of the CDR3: TGTGCCACCGGGATGGGGTCGGGAGAGACCCAGTACTTC.

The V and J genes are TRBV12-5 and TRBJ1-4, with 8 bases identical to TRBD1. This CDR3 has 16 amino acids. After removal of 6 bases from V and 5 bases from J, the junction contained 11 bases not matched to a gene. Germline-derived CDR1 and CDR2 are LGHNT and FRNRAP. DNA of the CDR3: TGTGCTAGTGGCAGGACAGGGTCTCTCGGGAATGAAAAACTGTTTTTT. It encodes CASGRTGSLGNEKLFF.

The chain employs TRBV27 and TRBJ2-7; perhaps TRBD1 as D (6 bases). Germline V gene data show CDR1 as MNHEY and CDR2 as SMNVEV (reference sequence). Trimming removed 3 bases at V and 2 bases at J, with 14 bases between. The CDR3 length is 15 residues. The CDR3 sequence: CASSFPGTTTYEQYF. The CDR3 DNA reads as TGTGCCAGCAGTTTCCCCGGGACAACCACCTACGAGCAGTACTTC.

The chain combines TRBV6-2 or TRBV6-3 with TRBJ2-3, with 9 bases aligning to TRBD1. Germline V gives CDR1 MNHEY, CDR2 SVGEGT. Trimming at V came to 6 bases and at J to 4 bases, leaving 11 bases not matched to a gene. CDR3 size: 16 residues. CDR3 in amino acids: CASSPEGDRVADTQYF. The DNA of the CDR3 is TGTGCCAGCAGCCCGGAAGGGGACAGGGTTGCAGATACGCAGTATTTT.

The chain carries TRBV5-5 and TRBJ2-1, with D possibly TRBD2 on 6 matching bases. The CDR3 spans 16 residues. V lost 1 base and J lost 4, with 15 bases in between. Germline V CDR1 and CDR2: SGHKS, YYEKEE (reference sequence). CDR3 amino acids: CASSLLSLAEYNEQFF. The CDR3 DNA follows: TGTGCCAGCAGCTTGTTGTCACTAGCAGAGTACAATGAGCAGTTCTTC.

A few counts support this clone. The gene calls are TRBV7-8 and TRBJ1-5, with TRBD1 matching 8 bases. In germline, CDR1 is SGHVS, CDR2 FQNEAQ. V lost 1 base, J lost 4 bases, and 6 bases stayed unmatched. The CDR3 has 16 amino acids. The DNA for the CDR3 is TGTGCCAGCAGCTTAGGGGGGGACAGGCGTAATCAGCCCCAGCATTTT. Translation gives CASSLGGDRRNQPQHF.

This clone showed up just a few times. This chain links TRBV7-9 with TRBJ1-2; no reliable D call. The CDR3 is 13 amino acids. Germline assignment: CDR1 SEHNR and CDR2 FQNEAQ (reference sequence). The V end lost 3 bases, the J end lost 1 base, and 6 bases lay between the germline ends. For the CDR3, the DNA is TGTGCCAGCAGCTTCGCGGGTAACTATGGCTACACCTTC. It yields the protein CASSFAGNYGYTF.

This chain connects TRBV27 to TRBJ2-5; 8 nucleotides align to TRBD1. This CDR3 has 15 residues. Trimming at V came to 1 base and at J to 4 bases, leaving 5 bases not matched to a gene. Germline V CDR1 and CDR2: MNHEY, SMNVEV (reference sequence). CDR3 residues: CASSLFGQGGETQYF. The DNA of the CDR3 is TGTGCCAGCAGTTTATTTGGACAGGGAGGAGAGACCCAGTACTTC.

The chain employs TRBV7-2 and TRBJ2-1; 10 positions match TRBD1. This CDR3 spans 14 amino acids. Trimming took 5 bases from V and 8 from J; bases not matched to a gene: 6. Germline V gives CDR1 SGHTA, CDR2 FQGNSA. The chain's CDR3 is CASSPRQGAYEQFF. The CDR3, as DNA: TGTGCCAGCAGCCCGCGACAGGGGGCCTATGAGCAGTTCTTC.

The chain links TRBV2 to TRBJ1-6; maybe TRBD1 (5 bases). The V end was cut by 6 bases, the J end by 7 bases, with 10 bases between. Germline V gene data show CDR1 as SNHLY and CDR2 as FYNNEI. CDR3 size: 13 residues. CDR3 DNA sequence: TGTGCCAGCAGAGGGGAAGCGAATTCACCCCTCCACTTT. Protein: CASRGEANSPLHF.

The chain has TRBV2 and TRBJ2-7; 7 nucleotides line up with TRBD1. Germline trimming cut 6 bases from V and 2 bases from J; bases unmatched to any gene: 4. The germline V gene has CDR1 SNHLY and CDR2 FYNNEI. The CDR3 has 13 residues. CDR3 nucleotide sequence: TGTGCCAGCAGACAGGGGCGAACCTACGAGCAGTACTTC. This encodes CASRQGRTYEQYF. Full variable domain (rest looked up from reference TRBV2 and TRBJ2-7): EPEVTQTPSHQVTQMGQEVILRCVPISNHLYFYWYRQILGQKVEFLVSFYNNEISEKSEIFDDQFSVERPDGSNFTLKIRSTKLEDSAMYFCASRQGRTYEQYFGPGTRLTVT.

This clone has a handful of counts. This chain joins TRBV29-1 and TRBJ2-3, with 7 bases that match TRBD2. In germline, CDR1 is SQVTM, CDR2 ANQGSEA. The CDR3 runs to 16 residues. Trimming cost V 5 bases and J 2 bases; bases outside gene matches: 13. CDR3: CSVPGRTRIHTDTQYF. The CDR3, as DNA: TGCAGCGTTCCCGGGAGGACTAGGATCCACACAGATACGCAGTATTTT.